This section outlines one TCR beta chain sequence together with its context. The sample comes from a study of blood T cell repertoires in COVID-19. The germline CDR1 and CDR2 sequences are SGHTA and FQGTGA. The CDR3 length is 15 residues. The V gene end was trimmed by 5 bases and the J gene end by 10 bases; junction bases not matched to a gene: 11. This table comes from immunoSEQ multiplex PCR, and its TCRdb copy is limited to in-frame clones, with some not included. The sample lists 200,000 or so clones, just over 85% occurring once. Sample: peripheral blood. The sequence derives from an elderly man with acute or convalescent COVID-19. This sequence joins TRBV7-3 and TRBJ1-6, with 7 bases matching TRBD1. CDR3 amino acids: CASSAYPDRTSPLHF. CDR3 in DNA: TGTGCCAGCAGCGCGTACCCGGACAGGACCTCACCCCTCCACTTT.